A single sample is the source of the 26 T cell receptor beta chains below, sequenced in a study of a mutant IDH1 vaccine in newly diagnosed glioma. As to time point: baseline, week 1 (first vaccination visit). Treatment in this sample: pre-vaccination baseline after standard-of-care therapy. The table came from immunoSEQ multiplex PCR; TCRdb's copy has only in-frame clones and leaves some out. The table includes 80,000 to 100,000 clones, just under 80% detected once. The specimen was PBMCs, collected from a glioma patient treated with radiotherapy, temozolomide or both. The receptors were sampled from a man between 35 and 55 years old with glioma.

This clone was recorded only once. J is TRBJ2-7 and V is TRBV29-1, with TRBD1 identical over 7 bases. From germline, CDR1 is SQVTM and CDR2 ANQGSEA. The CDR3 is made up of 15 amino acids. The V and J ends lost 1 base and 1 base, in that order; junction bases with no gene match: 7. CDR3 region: CSVEARGQWSYEQYF. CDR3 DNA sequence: TGCAGCGTTGAAGCCCGGGGACAGTGGTCCTACGAGCAGTACTTC.

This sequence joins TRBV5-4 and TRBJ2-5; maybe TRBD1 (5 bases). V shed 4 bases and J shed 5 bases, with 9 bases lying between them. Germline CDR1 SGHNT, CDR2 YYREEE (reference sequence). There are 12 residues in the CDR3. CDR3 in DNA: TGTGCCAGCAGCAGGGGCGTTGAGACCCAGTACTTC. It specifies CASSRGVETQYF. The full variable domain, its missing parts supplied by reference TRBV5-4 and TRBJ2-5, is ETGVTQSPTHLIKTRGQQVTLRCSSQSGHNTVSWYQQALGQGPQFIFQYYREEENGRGNFPPRFSGLQFPNYSSELNVNALELDDSALYLCASSRGVETQYFGPGTRLLVL.

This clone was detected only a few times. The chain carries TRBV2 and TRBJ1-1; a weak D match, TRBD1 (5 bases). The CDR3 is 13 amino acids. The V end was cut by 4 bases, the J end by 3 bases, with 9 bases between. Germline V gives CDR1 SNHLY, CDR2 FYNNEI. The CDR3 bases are TGTGCCAGCAGTGTGGACACAGACACTGAAGCTTTCTTT. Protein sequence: CASSVDTDTEAFF.

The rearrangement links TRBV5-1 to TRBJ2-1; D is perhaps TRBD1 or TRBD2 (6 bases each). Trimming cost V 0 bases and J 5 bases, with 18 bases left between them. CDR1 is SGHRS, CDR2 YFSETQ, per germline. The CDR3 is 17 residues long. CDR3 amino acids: CASSLAEFRGLDNEQFF. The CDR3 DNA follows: TGCGCCAGCAGCTTGGCCGAATTCAGGGGACTGGACAATGAGCAGTTCTTC.

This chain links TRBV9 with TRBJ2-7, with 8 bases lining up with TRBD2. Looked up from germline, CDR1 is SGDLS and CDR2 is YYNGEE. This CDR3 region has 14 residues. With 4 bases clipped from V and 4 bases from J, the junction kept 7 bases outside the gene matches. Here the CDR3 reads CASSLGTRYYEQYF. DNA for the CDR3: TGTGCCAGCAGCCTCGGGACTAGGTATTACGAGCAGTACTTC. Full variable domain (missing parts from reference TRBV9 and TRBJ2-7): DSGVTQTPKHLITATGQRVTLRCSPRSGDLSVYWYQQSLDQGLQFLIQYYNGEERAKGNILERFSAQQFPDLHSELNLSSLELGDSALYFCASSLGTRYYEQYFGPGTRLTVT.

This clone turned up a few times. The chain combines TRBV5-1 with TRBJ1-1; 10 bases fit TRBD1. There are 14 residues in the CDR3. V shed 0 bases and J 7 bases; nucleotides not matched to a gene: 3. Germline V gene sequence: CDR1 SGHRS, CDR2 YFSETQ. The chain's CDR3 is CASSLEGQGREAFF. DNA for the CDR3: TGCGCCAGCAGCTTGGAGGGACAGGGGCGTGAAGCTTTCTTT.

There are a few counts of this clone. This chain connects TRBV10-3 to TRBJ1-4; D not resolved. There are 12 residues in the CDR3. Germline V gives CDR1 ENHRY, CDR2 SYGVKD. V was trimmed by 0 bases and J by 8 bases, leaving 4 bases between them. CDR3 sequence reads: CAISESEEKLFF. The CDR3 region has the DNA TGTGCCATCAGTGAGTCGGAAGAAAAACTGTTTTTT.

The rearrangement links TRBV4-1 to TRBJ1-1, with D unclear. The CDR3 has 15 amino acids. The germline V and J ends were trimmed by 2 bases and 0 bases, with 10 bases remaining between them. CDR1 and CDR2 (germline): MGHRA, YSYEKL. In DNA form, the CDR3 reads TGCGCCAGCAGCCAAAGTGTCCGGATGAACACTGAAGCTTTCTTT. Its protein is CASSQSVRMNTEAFF.

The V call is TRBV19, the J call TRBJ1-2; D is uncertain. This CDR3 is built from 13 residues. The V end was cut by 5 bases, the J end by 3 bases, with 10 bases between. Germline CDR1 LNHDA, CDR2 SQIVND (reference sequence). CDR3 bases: TGTGCCAGTAGTGCCCAGGACTACTATGGCTACACCTTC. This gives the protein CASSAQDYYGYTF. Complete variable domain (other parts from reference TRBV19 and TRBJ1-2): DGGITQSPKYLFRKEGQNVTLSCEQNLNHDAMYWYRQDPGQGLRLIYYSQIVNDFQKGDIAEGYSVSREKKESFPLTVTSAQKNPTAFYLCASSAQDYYGYTFGSGTRLTVV.

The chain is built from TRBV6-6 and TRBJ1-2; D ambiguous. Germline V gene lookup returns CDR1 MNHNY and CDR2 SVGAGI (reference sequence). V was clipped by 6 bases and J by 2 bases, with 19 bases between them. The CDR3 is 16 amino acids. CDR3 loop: CASRSTNTPPNYGYTF. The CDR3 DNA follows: TGTGCCAGCAGATCGACCAACACTCCCCCGAACTATGGCTACACCTTC.

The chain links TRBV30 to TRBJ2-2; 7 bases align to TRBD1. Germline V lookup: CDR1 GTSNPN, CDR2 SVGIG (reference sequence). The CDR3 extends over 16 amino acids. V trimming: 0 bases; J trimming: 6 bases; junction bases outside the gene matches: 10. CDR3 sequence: CAWSVQTGVGPGELFF. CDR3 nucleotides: TGTGCCTGGAGTGTACAAACAGGGGTTGGACCCGGGGAGCTGTTTTTT.

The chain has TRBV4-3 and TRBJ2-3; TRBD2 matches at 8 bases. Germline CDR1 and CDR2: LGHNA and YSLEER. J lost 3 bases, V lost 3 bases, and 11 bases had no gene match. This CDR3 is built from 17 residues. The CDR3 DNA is TGCGCCAGCAGCCAGAGCCATAGCGGGACTAGAACAGATACGCAGTATTTT. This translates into CASSQSHSGTRTDTQYF.

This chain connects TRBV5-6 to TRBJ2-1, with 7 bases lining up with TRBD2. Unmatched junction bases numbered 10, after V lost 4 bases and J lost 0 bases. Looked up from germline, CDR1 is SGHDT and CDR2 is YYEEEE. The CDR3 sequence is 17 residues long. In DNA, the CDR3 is TGTGCCAGCAGCCCTTTCCTAGCGGTAAGCTCCTACAATGAGCAGTTCTTC. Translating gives CASSPFLAVSSYNEQFF.

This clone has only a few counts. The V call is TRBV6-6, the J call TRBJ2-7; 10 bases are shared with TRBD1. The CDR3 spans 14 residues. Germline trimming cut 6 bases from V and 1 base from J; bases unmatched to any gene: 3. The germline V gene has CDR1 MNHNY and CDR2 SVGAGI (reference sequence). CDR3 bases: TGTGCCAGCAGCCCGGGACAGGGGTCCTACGAGCAGTACTTC. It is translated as CASSPGQGSYEQYF.

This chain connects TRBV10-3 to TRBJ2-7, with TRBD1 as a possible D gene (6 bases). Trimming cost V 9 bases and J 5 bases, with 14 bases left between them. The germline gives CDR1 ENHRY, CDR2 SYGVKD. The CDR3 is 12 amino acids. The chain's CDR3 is CAITGTRNEQYF. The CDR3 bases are TGTGCCATAACAGGGACAAGAAACGAGCAGTACTTC.

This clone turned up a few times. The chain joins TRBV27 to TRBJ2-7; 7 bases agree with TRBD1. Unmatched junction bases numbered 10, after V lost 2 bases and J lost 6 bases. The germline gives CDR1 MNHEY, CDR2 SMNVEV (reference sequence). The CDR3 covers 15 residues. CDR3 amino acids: CASSLKGTAYTEQYF. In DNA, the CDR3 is TGTGCCAGCAGTTTAAAGGGGACAGCTTATACCGAGCAGTACTTC.

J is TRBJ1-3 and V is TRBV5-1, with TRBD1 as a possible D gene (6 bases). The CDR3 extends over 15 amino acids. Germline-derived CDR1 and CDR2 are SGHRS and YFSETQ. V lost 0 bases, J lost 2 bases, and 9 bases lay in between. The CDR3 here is CASSLEDSPGNTIYF. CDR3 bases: TGCGCCAGCAGCTTGGAGGACAGCCCTGGAAACACCATATATTTT.

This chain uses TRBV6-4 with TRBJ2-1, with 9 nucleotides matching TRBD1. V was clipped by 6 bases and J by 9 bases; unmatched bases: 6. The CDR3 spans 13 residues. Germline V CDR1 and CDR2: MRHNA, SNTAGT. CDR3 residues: CASRGGTGPEQFF. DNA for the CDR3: TGTGCCAGCAGGGGAGGGACAGGGCCTGAGCAGTTCTTC.

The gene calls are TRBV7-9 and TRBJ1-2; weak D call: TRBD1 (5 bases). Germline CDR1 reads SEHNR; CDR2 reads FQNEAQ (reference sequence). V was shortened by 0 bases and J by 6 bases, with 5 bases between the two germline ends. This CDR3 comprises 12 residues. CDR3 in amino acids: CASSLAGHGYTF. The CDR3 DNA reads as TGTGCCAGCAGCTTAGCGGGACATGGCTACACCTTC.

DNA of the CDR3: TGTGCCAGCAGACTATCCGGGGGGGCGGAGACCCAGTACTTC. Protein: CASRLSGGAETQYF. The chain joins TRBV7-2 to TRBJ2-5, with 8 bases that match TRBD2. This CDR3 is 14 amino acids long. V lost 6 bases to trimming and J lost 5 bases; unmatched junction nucleotides: 8. Germline values: CDR1 SGHTA, CDR2 FQGNSA.

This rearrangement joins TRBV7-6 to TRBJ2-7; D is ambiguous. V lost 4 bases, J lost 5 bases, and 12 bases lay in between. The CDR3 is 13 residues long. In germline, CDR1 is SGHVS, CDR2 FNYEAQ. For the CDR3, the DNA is TGTGCCAGCAGCTCTTACCGGACGAACGAGCAGTACTTC. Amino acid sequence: CASSSYRTNEQYF.

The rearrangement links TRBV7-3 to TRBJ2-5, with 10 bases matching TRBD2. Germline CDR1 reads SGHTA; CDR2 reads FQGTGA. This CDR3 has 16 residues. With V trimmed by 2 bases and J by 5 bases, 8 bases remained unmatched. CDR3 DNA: TGTGCCAGCAGCTTAGGCCAGCGGGAGGGCCGGGAGACCCAGTACTTC. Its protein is CASSLGQREGRETQYF.

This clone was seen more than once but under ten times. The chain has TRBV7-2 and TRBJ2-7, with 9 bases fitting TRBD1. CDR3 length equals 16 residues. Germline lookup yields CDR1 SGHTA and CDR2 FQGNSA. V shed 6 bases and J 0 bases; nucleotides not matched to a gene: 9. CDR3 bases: TGTGCCAGCAGGTTAACAGGGGGCGCGGGCTCCTACGAGCAGTACTTC. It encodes CASRLTGGAGSYEQYF.

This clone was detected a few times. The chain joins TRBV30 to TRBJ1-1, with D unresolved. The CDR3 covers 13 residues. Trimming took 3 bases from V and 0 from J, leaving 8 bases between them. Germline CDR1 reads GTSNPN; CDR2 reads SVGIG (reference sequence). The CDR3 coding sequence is TGTGCCTGGAGACGGGAATTGAACACTGAAGCTTTCTTT. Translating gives CAWRRELNTEAFF.

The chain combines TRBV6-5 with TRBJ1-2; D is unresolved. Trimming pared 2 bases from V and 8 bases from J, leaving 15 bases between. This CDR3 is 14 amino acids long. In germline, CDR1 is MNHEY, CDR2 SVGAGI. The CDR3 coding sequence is TGTGCCAGCAGTTACGGTGGTCACCTTGGCGGCTACACCTTC. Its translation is CASSYGGHLGGYTF.

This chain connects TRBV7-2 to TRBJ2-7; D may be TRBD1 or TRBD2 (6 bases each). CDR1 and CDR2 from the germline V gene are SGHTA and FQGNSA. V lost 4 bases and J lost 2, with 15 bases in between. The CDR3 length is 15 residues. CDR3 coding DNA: TGTGCCAGCAGCTCCTCTTGGGGGGCGACCTACGAGCAGTACTTC. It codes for CASSSSWGATYEQYF.